These 15 T cell receptor beta chains came from one sample sequenced in a study of T cells in Graves' hyperthyroidism and ophthalmopathy. TCR beta CDR3 regions were amplified from RNA. The HTBI set primed first-round TCR CDR3 RT-PCR. TCRdb independently ran MiXCR on the multiplex PCR reads; one entry per CDR3 protein. This sample has about 640,000 distinct CDR3 sequences; roughly 20% occur once, and the top ten carry around a third. The sequencing input was blood. These receptors were collected from a man aged 25 to 45 with Graves' ophthalmopathy.

This clonotype was picked up a small number of times. The chain is built from TRBV5-8 and TRBJ2-3; D is ambiguous. From germline, CDR1 is SGHTS and CDR2 YDEGEE. The CDR3 is 14 residues long. V was trimmed by 3 bases and J by 1 base, leaving 9 bases between them. In nucleotides, the CDR3 is TGTGCCAGCAGCTGGGCTTTGGGCACAGATACGCAGTATTTT. This encodes CASSWALGTDTQYF.

This clonotype was detected a few times. V is TRBV20-1 and J is TRBJ1-3; D is unresolved. From germline, CDR1 is DFQATT and CDR2 SNEGSKA (reference sequence). V was clipped by 1 base and J by 2 bases, with 9 bases between them. This CDR3 has 14 residues. The CDR3 protein is CSARVNGAGNTIYF. DNA for the CDR3: TGCAGTGCTAGAGTTAACGGCGCTGGAAACACCATATATTTT.

J is TRBJ2-1 and V is TRBV12-3 or TRBV12-4; unclear D gene. The V and J ends lost 6 bases and 7 bases respectively, with 10 bases between them. The CDR3 spans 12 residues. CDR3 residues: CASSRTQNEQFF. The CDR3 region has the DNA TGTGCCAGCAGCCGTACTCAAAATGAGCAGTTCTTC.

In this sample, this clonotype turned up many times. The chain couples TRBV7-9 to TRBJ2-7, with 8 bases lining up with TRBD2. CDR1 and CDR2 from the germline V gene are SEHNR and FQNEAQ (reference sequence). CDR3 length: 16 residues. The trim removed 5 bases at V and 0 bases at J, leaving 9 bases unmatched. CDR3 in DNA: TGTGCCAGCAGCCGCCCCGGGGGGGGAACCTCCTACGAGCAGTACTTC. It specifies CASSRPGGGTSYEQYF.

The chain has TRBV12-3 or TRBV12-4 and TRBJ2-7; TRBD1 matches 8 bases. The trim removed 6 bases at V and 3 bases at J, leaving 13 bases unmatched. This CDR3 spans 16 amino acids. The CDR3 loop reads CASSADRGPHYYEQYF. In DNA, the CDR3 is TGTGCCAGCAGCGCCGACAGGGGTCCTCATTACTACGAGCAGTACTTC.

This clonotype was counted many times. The chain couples TRBV7-2 to TRBJ1-1; tentative D call: TRBD1 (5 bases). This CDR3 is built from 14 residues. Germline CDR1 is SGHTA and CDR2 is FQGNSA. Trimming removed 7 bases from V and 4 bases from J, with 16 bases in between. The CDR3, as DNA: TGTGCCAGCAACCTGTATCGGGGGGGCACTGAAGCTTTCTTT. Its protein product is CASNLYRGGTEAFF.

This clonotype was counted at least ten times. The rearrangement links TRBV20-1 to TRBJ1-2; maybe TRBD1 (5 bases). CDR3 length: 12 residues. The germline V gene encodes CDR1 DFQATT and CDR2 SNEGSKA (reference sequence). V gave up 0 bases and J gave up 8 bases, with 10 bases separating them. The CDR3 is CSAREGGVGYTF. CDR3 sequence (DNA): TGCAGTGCTAGAGAGGGGGGGGTCGGCTACACCTTC.

The rearrangement joins TRBV7-9 to TRBJ2-3, with D maybe TRBD1 (6 bases). The germline CDR1 and CDR2 sequences are SEHNR and FQNEAQ (reference sequence). Trimming shortened V by 0 bases and J by 12 bases, and 19 bases separated the two germline ends. The CDR3 is 15 residues long. CDR3 region: CASSLAEVEGTYQYF. The CDR3, as DNA: TGTGCCAGCAGCTTAGCGGAGGTTGAGGGGACATACCAGTATTTT.

This clonotype has a handful of counts. The V gene is TRBV4-3, the J gene TRBJ2-2; maybe TRBD1 (5 bases). Trimming took 1 base from V and 3 from J, leaving 9 bases between them. The CDR3 length is 15 residues. Per the germline V gene, CDR1 is LGHNA and CDR2 is YSLEER. The CDR3 nucleotides read TGCGCCAGCAGCCAAGGGGGCCTACACACCGGGGAGCTGTTTTTT. Amino acids: CASSQGGLHTGELFF.

This clonotype was seen a handful of times. V and J are TRBV28 and TRBJ1-6; D remains ambiguous. Looked up from germline, CDR1 is MDHEN and CDR2 is SYDVKM. CDR3 length: 15 residues. Trimming took 7 bases from V and 0 from J, leaving 10 bases between them. Here the CDR3 reads CASTLASSYNSPLHF. The CDR3 DNA is TGTGCCAGCACCCTGGCGAGCTCCTATAATTCACCCCTCCACTTT.

This clonotype was picked up a small number of times. This sequence joins TRBV20-1 and TRBJ1-6; D remains unclear. This CDR3 is 15 amino acids long. V was shortened by 3 bases and J by 1 base, with 10 bases between the two germline ends. Germline V gene sequence: CDR1 DFQATT, CDR2 SNEGSKA (reference sequence). As DNA, the CDR3 is TGCAGTGCTAGTTGGTCCCGGTCCTATAATTCACCCCTCCACTTT. The encoded protein is CSASWSRSYNSPLHF.

This clonotype was seen at least ten times. J is TRBJ2-1 and V is TRBV9; 7 bases align to TRBD2. Germline V gives CDR1 SGDLS, CDR2 YYNGEE. V lost 2 bases, J lost 7 bases, and 6 bases stayed unmatched. The CDR3 contains 14 residues. As DNA, the CDR3 is TGTGCCAGCAGCGTGGGCGGGAGATTTAATGAGCAGTTCTTC. It yields the protein CASSVGGRFNEQFF. Combining the CDR3 with reference TRBV9 and TRBJ2-1 gives the whole variable domain DSGVTQTPKHLITATGQRVTLRCSPRSGDLSVYWYQQSLDQGLQFLIQYYNGEERAKGNILERFSAQQFPDLHSELNLSSLELGDSALYFCASSVGGRFNEQFFGPGTRLTVL.

This clonotype came up a few times. V is TRBV25-1 and J is TRBJ2-7, with D possibly matching TRBD1 (5 bases). V was cut by 3 bases and J by 7 bases, with 16 bases left in between. Germline CDR1 and CDR2: MGHDK and SYGVNS. This CDR3 is 14 amino acids long. CDR3 nucleotide sequence: TGTGCCAGCAGTGACCACAACAGGCCGGTTGAGCAGTACTTC. It encodes CASSDHNRPVEQYF.

The sample holds a few counts of this clonotype. The chain combines TRBV5-1 with TRBJ2-5; D unresolved. The CDR3 is 13 residues long. Germline CDR1 reads SGHRS; CDR2 reads YFSETQ. Between the trimmed V and J ends, which lost 3 bases and 2 bases, there was a span of 8 bases. The CDR3 DNA reads TGCGCCAGCAGCTCCGGAATGCAAGAGACCCAGTACTTC. Translated, it gives CASSSGMQETQYF.

The rearrangement links TRBV20-1 to TRBJ2-3; weak D call: TRBD2 (5 bases). The germline gives CDR1 DFQATT, CDR2 SNEGSKA (reference sequence). CDR3 length equals 12 residues. Deletions cut 1 base from V and 9 bases from J, with 11 bases between. CDR3 DNA: TGCAGTGCTAGAGCGCAAGGCGGGACGCAGTATTTT. This translates into CSARAQGGTQYF.